One and the same sample provided the 14 T cell receptor beta chains below, sequenced in a study of human T cells and chemical hapten exposure. Specified time point: patch test 1, 2 weeks after DPC sensitization. The treatment was: therapeutic diphenylcyclopropenone sensitization with weekly scalp DPC. TCRdb reprocessed the RACE reads with MiXCR, giving one entry per CDR3 protein. The sample has approximately 90,000 distinct CDR3 sequences; approximately 13% are singletons. Sequencing used whole blood, obtained in connection with sensitization to the hapten diphenylcyclopropenone (DPC). The receptors come from a woman aged 40 to 50 with alopecia areata. Some clones in this sample may be carry-over from other donors' samples.

This clonotype has just a few counts. The gene calls are TRBV29-1 and TRBJ2-2, with 9 bases that match TRBD1. Germline lookup yields CDR1 SQVTM and CDR2 ANQGSEA. This CDR3 comprises 16 residues. V shed 6 bases and J 4 bases; nucleotides not matched to a gene: 12. The CDR3 is CSVRPGQGVGTGELFF. The CDR3 region has the DNA TGCAGCGTACGGCCGGGACAGGGAGTGGGCACCGGGGAGCTGTTTTTT.

This clonotype has more than one count but fewer than ten. The V and J genes are TRBV20-1 and TRBJ2-7; D gene uncertain. The germline gives CDR1 DFQATT, CDR2 SNEGSKA (reference sequence). The CDR3 runs 10 residues. Trimming shortened V by 7 bases and J by 7 bases, and 11 bases separated the two germline ends. Here the CDR3 reads CSVPVGEQYF. In nucleotides, the CDR3 is TGCAGTGTTCCAGTGGGGGAGCAGTACTTC.

The chain has TRBV19 and TRBJ2-7, with TRBD1 as a possible D gene (6 bases). This CDR3 has 14 residues. In germline, CDR1 is LNHDA, CDR2 SQIVND (reference sequence). V lost 2 bases and J lost 2, with 10 bases in between. The CDR3 bases are TGTGCCAGTAGTATAAACAGGGAGACCTACGAGCAGTACTTC. It translates to CASSINRETYEQYF.

J is TRBJ1-4 and V is TRBV7-2; D gene uncertain. The length of the CDR3 is 16 residues. V dropped 4 bases and J dropped 0 bases, with 12 bases sitting between them. The germline V gene encodes CDR1 SGHTA and CDR2 FQGNSA. The CDR3 DNA follows: TGTGCCAGCAGCTCGTACCACACTGCAACTAATGAAAAACTGTTTTTT. It encodes CASSSYHTATNEKLFF.

This clonotype occurred many times. This chain uses TRBV5-4 with TRBJ2-7; D gene ambiguous. This CDR3 has 15 amino acids. Trimming shortened V by 0 bases and J by 2 bases, and 12 bases separated the two germline ends. Germline values: CDR1 SGHNT, CDR2 YYREEE (reference sequence). The CDR3 protein is CASSLALGSPYEQYF. The CDR3 DNA is TGTGCCAGCAGCTTGGCCTTGGGGTCCCCCTACGAGCAGTACTTC.

This clonotype was counted a few times. The V and J genes are TRBV6-1 and TRBJ1-5; possibly TRBD1 for D (6 bases). V shed 7 bases and J shed 3 bases, with 13 bases lying between them. The germline gives CDR1 MNHNS, CDR2 SASEGT. The CDR3 is 14 residues long. Here the CDR3 DNA reads TGTGCCAGCATGAGGGGGGCTAACAATCAGCCCCAGCATTTT. Amino acids: CASMRGANNQPQHF.

This clonotype was seen repeatedly, ten times or more. The genes are TRBV6-1 and TRBJ1-1; 10 bases map to TRBD1. The CDR3 contains 13 residues. CDR1 is MNHNS and CDR2 is SASEGT in the germline V gene. V shed 2 bases, J shed 10 bases, and the junction held 4 bases outside the gene matches. CDR3 region: CASSETGTGVAFF. The CDR3 coding sequence is TGTGCCAGCAGTGAAACCGGGACAGGGGTAGCTTTCTTT.

This clonotype was counted at least ten times. The rearrangement joins TRBV9 to TRBJ2-5; D is perhaps TRBD2 (5 bases). CDR3 length: 17 residues. The V end lost 3 bases, the J end lost 0 bases, and 18 bases lay between the germline ends. The germline V gene has CDR1 SGDLS and CDR2 YYNGEE. In DNA form, the CDR3 reads TGTGCCAGCAGCGCCGAGTACGCCTCCGGGAACCAAGAGACCCAGTACTTC. This sequence encodes CASSAEYASGNQETQYF.

This clonotype was seen a few times. V gene TRBV7-2 combines with J gene TRBJ2-3; D is ambiguous. CDR1 and CDR2 from the germline V gene are SGHTA and FQGNSA. The length of the CDR3 is 13 residues. V dropped 8 bases and J dropped 1 base, with 10 bases sitting between them. Here the CDR3 DNA reads TGTGCCAGCGCAGCTCCGGGCACAGATACGCAGTATTTT. It specifies CASAAPGTDTQYF.

This clonotype was seen once. The chain recombines TRBV4-3 with TRBJ2-5, with 9 bases that match TRBD2. J was trimmed by 5 bases and V by 4 bases; bases with no gene match: 5. The CDR3 has 14 residues. Per the germline V gene, CDR1 is LGHNA and CDR2 is YSLEER. CDR3 in DNA: TGCGCCAGCAGCCCCGGGACTAGCCGGGAGACCCAGTACTTC. Amino acid sequence: CASSPGTSRETQYF.

This clonotype was seen a handful of times. V is TRBV5-4 and J is TRBJ2-7; possibly TRBD2 for D (5 bases). The CDR3 consists of 12 residues. Trimming pared 4 bases from V and 13 bases from J, leaving 18 bases between. Germline assignment: CDR1 SGHNT and CDR2 YYREEE (reference sequence). The CDR3 DNA is TGTGCCAGCAGCCCGGGGTCGGACCCTCTTTACTTC. This sequence encodes CASSPGSDPLYF.

The V and J genes are TRBV14 and TRBJ2-5; 10 nucleotides match TRBD2. The junction had 4 bases not matched to a gene; V was cut back by 2 bases and J by 4 bases. The CDR3 extends over 15 amino acids. From germline, CDR1 is SGHDN and CDR2 FVKESK. Written as DNA, the CDR3 is TGTGCCAGCAGCCAACGTAGCGGGAGGAGAGAGACCCAGTACTTC. Translating it yields CASSQRSGRRETQYF.

This clonotype was picked up a small number of times. The genes are TRBV6-2 or TRBV6-3 and TRBJ2-7, with TRBD1 matching over 9 bases. The trim removed 9 bases at V and 0 bases at J, leaving 6 bases unmatched. This CDR3 region has 14 residues. Germline CDR1 reads MNHEY; CDR2 reads SVGEGT. This CDR3 reads CASTQQGASYEQYF. CDR3 nucleotide sequence: TGTGCCAGTACCCAACAGGGGGCCTCCTACGAGCAGTACTTC.

This clonotype turned up a few times. The chain recombines TRBV19 with TRBJ2-7, with TRBD2 identical over 7 bases. The V and J ends lost 4 bases and 5 bases, in that order; junction bases with no gene match: 17. This CDR3 has 17 amino acids. Germline V gives CDR1 LNHDA, CDR2 SQIVND (reference sequence). CDR3 loop: CASSKRWATSPTNEQYF. For the CDR3, the DNA is TGTGCCAGTAGTAAGAGATGGGCGACTAGCCCGACTAACGAGCAGTACTTC.